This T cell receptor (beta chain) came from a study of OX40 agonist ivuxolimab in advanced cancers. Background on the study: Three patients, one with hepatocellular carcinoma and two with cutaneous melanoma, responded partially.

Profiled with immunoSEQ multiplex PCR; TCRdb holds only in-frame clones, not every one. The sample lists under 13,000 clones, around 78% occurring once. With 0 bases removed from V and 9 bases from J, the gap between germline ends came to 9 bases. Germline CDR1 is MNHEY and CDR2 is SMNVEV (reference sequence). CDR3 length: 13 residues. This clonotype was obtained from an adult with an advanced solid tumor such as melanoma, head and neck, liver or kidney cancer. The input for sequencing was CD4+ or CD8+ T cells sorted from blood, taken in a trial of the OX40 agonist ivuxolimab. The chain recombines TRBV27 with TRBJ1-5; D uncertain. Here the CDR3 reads CASSLSKRLPQHF. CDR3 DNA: TGTGCCAGCAGTTTATCGAAGCGGTTGCCCCAGCATTTT.